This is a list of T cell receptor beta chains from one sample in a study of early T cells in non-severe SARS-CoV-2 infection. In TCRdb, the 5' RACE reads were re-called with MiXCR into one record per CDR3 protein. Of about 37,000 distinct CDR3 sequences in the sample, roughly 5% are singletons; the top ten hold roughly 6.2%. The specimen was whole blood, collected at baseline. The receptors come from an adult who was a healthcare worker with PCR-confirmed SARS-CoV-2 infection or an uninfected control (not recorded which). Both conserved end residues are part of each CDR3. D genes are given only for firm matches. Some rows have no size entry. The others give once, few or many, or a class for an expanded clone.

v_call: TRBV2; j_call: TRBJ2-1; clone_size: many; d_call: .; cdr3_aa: CASDYYNEQFF; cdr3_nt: TGTGCCAGCGACTACTACAATGAGCAGTTCTTC
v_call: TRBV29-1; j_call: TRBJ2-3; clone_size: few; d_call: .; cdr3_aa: CSVEGGTDTQYF; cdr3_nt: TGCAGCGTTGAGGGCGGCACAGATACGCAGTATTTT
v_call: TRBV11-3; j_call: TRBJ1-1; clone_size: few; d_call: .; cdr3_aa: CASSLEPGPGDSEAFF; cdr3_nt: TGTGCCAGCAGCTTAGAACCGGGCCCGGGGGACTCAGAAGCTTTCTTT
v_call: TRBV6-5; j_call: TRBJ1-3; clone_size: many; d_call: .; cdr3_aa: CASSRTSYSGNTIYF; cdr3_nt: TGTGCCAGCAGTCGGACAAGTTACTCTGGAAACACCATATATTTT
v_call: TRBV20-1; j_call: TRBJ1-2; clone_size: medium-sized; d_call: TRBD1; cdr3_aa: CSARVDREKGYTF; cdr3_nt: TGCAGTGCTAGAGTAGACAGGGAAAAAGGCTACACCTTC
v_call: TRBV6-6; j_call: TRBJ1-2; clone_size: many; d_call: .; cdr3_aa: CASSTVGYGYGYTF; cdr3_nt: TGTGCCAGCAGTACCGTGGGGTATGGCTATGGCTACACCTTC
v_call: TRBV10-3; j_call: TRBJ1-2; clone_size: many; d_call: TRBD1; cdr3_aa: CAINEGAGGYTF; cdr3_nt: TGTGCCATCAATGAGGGGGCTGGTGGCTACACCTTC
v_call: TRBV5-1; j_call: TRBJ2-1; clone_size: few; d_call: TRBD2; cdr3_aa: CASSLAGGWNEQFF; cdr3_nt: TGCGCCAGCAGTCTAGCGGGAGGCTGGAATGAGCAGTTCTTC
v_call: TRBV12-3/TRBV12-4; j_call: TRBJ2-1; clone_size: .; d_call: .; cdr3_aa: CASRGPTSSYNEQFF; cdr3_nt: TGTGCCAGCAGGGGACCAACCAGCTCCTACAATGAGCAGTTCTTC
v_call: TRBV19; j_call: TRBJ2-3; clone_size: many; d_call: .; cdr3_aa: CASSTRGDTQYF; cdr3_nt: TGTGCCAGTAGTACAAGGGGAGATACGCAGTATTTT
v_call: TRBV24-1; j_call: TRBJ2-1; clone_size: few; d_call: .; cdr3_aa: CATSAEGDQDEQFF; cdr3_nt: TGTGCCACCAGTGCGGAAGGGGACCAAGATGAGCAGTTCTTC
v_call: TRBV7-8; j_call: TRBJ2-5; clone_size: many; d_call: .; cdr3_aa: CASSSRSGQETQYF; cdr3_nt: TGTGCCAGCAGCTCTCGGTCAGGCCAGGAGACCCAGTACTTC
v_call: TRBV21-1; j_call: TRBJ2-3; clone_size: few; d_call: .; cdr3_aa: CASSKVSAGPPGGSHTQYF; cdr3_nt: TGTGCCAGCAGCAAAGTTAGTGCGGGACCCCCCGGTGGAAGTCATACGCAGTATTTT
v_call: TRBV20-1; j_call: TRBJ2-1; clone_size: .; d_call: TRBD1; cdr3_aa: CSARELDRAYDEQFF; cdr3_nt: TGCAGTGCTAGAGAGTTGGACAGGGCCTACGATGAGCAGTTCTTC
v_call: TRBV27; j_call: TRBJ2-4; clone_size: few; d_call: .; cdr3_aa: CASSPAKNIQYF; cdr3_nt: TGTGCCAGCAGCCCAGCCAAAAACATTCAGTACTTC
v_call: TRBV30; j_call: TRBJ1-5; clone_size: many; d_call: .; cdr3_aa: CAWSVKGSQPQHF; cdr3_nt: TGTGCCTGGAGTGTAAAGGGAAGTCAGCCCCAGCATTTT
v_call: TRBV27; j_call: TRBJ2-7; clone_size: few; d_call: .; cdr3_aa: CASSSTPYEQYF; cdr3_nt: TGTGCCAGCAGTTCTACCCCCTACGAGCAGTACTTC
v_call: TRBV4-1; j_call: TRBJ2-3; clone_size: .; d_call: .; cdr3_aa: CASSSRGQSTDTQYF; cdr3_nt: TGCGCCAGCAGCTCCCGGGGGCAATCCACAGATACGCAGTATTTT
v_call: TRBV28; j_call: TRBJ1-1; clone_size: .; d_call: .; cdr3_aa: CASSFGDTQAFF; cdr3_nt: TGTGCCAGCAGTTTCGGGGACACCCAAGCTTTCTTT
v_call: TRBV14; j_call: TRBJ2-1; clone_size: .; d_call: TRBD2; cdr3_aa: CASSQGLAGALNEQFF; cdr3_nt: TGTGCCAGCAGCCAAGGGCTAGCGGGGGCCTTGAATGAGCAGTTCTTC
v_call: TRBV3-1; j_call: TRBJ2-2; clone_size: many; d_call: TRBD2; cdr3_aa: CASSQRPSGGTGELFF; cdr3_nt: TGTGCCAGCAGCCAAAGGCCTAGCGGGGGGACCGGGGAGCTGTTTTTT
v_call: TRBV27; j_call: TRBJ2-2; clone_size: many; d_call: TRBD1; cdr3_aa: CASSPFRTGGTGELFF; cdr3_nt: TGTGCCAGCAGTCCATTTCGGACAGGGGGCACCGGGGAGCTGTTTTTT
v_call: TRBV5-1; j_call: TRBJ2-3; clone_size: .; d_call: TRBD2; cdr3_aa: CASSPGRQRGDTQYF; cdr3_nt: TGCGCCAGCAGCCCTGGACGGCAGCGGGGAGATACGCAGTATTTT
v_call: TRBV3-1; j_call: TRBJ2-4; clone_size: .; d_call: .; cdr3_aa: CASSQSGAAKNIQYF; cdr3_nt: TGTGCCAGCAGCCAGTCAGGGGCAGCAAAAAACATTCAGTACTTC
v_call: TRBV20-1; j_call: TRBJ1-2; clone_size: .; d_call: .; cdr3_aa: CSARDERNPGYGYTF; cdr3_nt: TGCAGTGCTAGAGATGAGAGGAACCCTGGCTATGGCTACACCTTC
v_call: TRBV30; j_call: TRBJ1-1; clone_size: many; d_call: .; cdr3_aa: CAWSGAHSRVGAFF; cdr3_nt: TGTGCCTGGAGTGGGGCGCACTCCCGGGTTGGAGCTTTCTTT
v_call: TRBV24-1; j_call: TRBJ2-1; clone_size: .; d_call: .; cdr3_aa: CAISGRDSYNEQFF; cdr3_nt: TGTGCCATATCTGGGCGGGACTCCTACAATGAGCAGTTCTTC
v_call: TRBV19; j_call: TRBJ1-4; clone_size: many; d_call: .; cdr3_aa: CASGRQGLTNEKLFF; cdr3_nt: TGTGCCTCCGGACGTCAGGGGTTGACTAATGAAAAACTGTTTTTT
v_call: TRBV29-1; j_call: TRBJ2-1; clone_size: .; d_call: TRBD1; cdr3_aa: CSVGGRQGLAEQFF; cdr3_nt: TGCAGCGTTGGCGGTAGACAGGGCTTGGCTGAGCAGTTCTTC
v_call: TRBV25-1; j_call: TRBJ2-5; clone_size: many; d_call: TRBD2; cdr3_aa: CASSAGLAGIETQYF; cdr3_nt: TGTGCCAGCAGTGCGGGACTAGCGGGAATCGAGACCCAGTACTTC
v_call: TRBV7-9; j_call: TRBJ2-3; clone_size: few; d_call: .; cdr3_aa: CASSPRTADTQYF; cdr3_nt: TGTGCCAGCAGCCCCCGGACAGCAGATACGCAGTATTTT
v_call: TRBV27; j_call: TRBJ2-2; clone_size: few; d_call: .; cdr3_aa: CASSPRLTGELFF; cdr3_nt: TGTGCCAGCAGTCCCCGGTTGACCGGGGAGCTGTTTTTT
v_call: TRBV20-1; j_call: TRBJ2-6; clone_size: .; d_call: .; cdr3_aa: CSAIRADSGANVLTF; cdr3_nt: TGCAGTGCTATTCGGGCCGACTCTGGGGCCAACGTCCTGACTTTC
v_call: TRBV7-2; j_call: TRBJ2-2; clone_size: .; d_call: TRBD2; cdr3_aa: CASSPRGGRMTGELFF; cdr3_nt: TGTGCCAGCAGCCCGCGAGGCGGGAGAATGACCGGGGAGCTGTTTTTT
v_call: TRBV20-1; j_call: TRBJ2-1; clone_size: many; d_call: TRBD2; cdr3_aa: CSARDGLAGHNEQFF; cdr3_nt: TGCAGTGCTAGAGATGGACTAGCGGGGCACAATGAGCAGTTCTTC
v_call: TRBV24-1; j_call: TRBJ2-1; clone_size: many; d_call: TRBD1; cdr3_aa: CATSDSGQGDEQFF; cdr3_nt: TGTGCCACCAGTGATTCCGGACAGGGGGATGAGCAGTTCTTC
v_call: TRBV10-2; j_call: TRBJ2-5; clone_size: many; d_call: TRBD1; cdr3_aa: CASSESEDRGLIETQYF; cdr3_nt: TGCGCCAGCAGTGAGTCGGAGGACAGGGGGCTCATAGAGACCCAGTACTTC
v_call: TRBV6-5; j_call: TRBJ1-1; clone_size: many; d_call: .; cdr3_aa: CASSPKGGTEAFF; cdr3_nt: TGTGCCAGCAGCCCTAAGGGGGGAACTGAAGCTTTCTTT
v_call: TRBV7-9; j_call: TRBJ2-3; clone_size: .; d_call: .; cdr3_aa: CASSLVPPSTDTQYF; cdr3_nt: TGTGCCAGCAGCTTAGTTCCGCCCAGCACAGATACGCAGTATTTT
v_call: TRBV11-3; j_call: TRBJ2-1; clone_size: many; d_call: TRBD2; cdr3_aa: CASSLEVAGFEDEQFF; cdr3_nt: TGTGCCAGCAGCTTAGAGGTAGCGGGTTTCGAAGATGAGCAGTTCTTC
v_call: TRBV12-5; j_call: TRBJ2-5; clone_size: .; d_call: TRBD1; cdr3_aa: CASGFGTGGAETQYF; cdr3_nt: TGTGCTAGTGGTTTTGGGACAGGGGGCGCCGAGACCCAGTACTTC
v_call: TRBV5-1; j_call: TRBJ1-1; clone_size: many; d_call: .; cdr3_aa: CASSLSRKTEAFF; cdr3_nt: TGCGCCAGCAGCTTAAGTAGGAAGACTGAAGCTTTCTTT
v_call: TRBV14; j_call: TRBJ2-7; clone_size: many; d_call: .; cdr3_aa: CASSSGRGNYEQYF; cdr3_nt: TGTGCCAGCAGCTCCGGGAGAGGGAACTACGAGCAGTACTTC
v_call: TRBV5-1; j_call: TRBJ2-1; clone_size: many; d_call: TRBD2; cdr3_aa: CASSPTSGSLGEQFF; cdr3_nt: TGCGCCAGCAGCCCCACTAGCGGGAGTTTGGGTGAGCAGTTCTTC
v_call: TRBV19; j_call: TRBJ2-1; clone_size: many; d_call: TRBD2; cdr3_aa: CASSSAGDHNEQFF; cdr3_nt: TGTGCCAGTAGTAGTGCGGGAGACCACAATGAGCAGTTCTTC
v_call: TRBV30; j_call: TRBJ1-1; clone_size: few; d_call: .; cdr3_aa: CAYLTRAMGTEAFF; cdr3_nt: TGTGCCTACCTCACCCGGGCCATGGGCACTGAAGCTTTCTTT
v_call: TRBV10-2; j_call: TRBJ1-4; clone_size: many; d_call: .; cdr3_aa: CATVPGPLNEKLFF; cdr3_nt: TGCGCCACCGTGCCGGGACCGCTGAATGAAAAACTGTTTTTT
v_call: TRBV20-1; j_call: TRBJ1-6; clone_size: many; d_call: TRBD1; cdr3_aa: CSGGQGNYNSPLHF; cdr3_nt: TGCAGTGGCGGACAGGGGAACTATAATTCACCCCTCCACTTT
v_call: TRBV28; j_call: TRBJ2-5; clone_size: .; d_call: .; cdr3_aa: CASSPPGPPGETQYF; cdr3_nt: TGTGCCAGCAGTCCCCCCGGGCCCCCGGGAGAGACCCAGTACTTC